This TCR beta chain was identified during a study of T-cell memory formation after mild COVID-19. Study overall: Clusters of TCRs were largely donor specific.

V was pared by 6 bases and J by 4 bases, with 5 bases of the junction left unmatched. CDR1 is SQVTM, CDR2 ANQGSEA, per germline. This CDR3 has 12 amino acids. With constant-segment primers, 5'RACE yielded cDNA libraries of TCR alpha and TCR beta that carried sample barcodes and UMIs. Using its own MiXCR run on the 5' RACE reads, TCRdb lists one record per CDR3 protein. Found here are approximately 190,000 distinct CDR3 sequences, 18% of them singletons; the top ten hold 2.4%. General study results and limits: CD4/CD8 balance characterized clones contracting day 15 to 85, and CD4+ skew characterized later expanders. Mainly CM and EM harbored the contracting CD4+ clones; mainly EMRA harbored the CD8+ ones.

This clonotype was seen more than once but under ten times. The antigen remains unidentified. The source is an adult woman who had mild COVID-19 (a few samples of this study predate the infection). Cell type and time point are not known. The chain combines TRBV29-1 with TRBJ1-2; 7 bases agree with TRBD1. The material sequenced was PBMCs or a T cell subset sorted from them (not recorded which). Here the CDR3 DNA reads TGCAGCGTGCATACAGGGGTCTATGGCTACACCTTC. Translation: CSVHTGVYGYTF.